This T cell receptor beta chain was found in a study of shared clonotypes between healthy human individuals (dated by TCRdb to about 2020). Regarding the research as a whole: A couple of women and three men aged 18 to 49 years were included in the cohort. Per donor, leukapheresis produced somewhere between about 0.8 and 9 billion PBMCs. The study deeply sequenced blood TCR repertoires of about five healthy adults to estimate repertoire size and the extent of clonotype sharing between individuals. To increase sequencing depth and limit assay-specific biases, TCR repertoire library preparation and sequencing were carried out by different laboratories using diverse techniques. For each donor, CD4 naive and CD4 memory were each given three plates, CD8 naive was given two plates, and CD8 memory was given one plate. Results and caveats for the whole study, not just this receptor: Naive subsets generally had larger estimated clonotype richness than memory subsets did. Incomplete sequencing was indicated by rarefaction of sorted-subset datasets, despite the large sequencing depth. Pairwise subsampling led to the expectation that sequencing depth would affect the degree of clonotype sharing among donors. Because the study included a small number of donors, the genetic and exposure-history diversity represented was limited. Higher generation probabilities were observed for clonotypes shared by all four sorted-subset donors than for non-shared clonotypes. Sharing across several donors was observed for about 4.8% of naive CD4, under 4% of naive CD8, over 2% of memory CD4, and around 0.44% of memory CD8 clonotypes. Sampling was restricted to blood, and TCR repertoires in tissue are likely to differ from TCR repertoires in blood.

As concerns this clone: The antigen it recognizes is unknown. No base quality values were provided; no much bigger clone lies one nucleotide off.

Reading the germline V gene gives CDR1 MDHEN and CDR2 SYDVKM. Relative to germline, V is 7 bases shorter and J is 1 base shorter, with 11 bases between their ends. The CDR3 goes from the cysteine to the phenylalanine over 13 residues. The sequence is cut down to CDR3 DNA, 39 bases in frame from base 1. CD8 naive samples consisted of CD45RO-negative cells that were positively selected for CCR7, yielding a CD45RA+CCR7+ population without TemRA cells. The donors were healthy, HIV-negative adults who had no recently reported acute infections or vaccinations. Every donor was a Caucasian adult residing in Nashville, Tennessee, USA. After blood collection by leukapheresis, PBMCs were isolated using Ficoll-Histopaque density gradient centrifugation and then cryopreserved in the vapor phase of liquid nitrogen. Analytical flow cytometry was used to check the purity and quantity of every magnetically sorted T cell population. Each sorted fraction had its genomic DNA isolated and then quantified by UV absorbance on a Nanodrop 2000c.

Using the deep immunoSEQ assay, multiplex PCR amplified TCR CDR3 regions from genomic DNA. For each cell subset, the extracted genomic DNA was distributed evenly across all wells of several immunoSEQ 96-well plates, and each plate served as one replicate. For sorted subsets, each replicate PCR was loaded with roughly 190 ng genomic DNA, equivalent to roughly 30,000 T cell genomes. Purified libraries were quantified with a Qubit 3.0 fluorometer, sized on a Bioanalyzer 2100, and re-quantified with the KAPA Library Quantification kit. Each immunoSEQ 96-well plate was sequenced on its own single-read 150-cycle Illumina NextSeq 550 flow cell. Processing in the source paper ran as follows. Because the immunoSEQ output included only junctional sequences and no quality scores, the filtering could not be the same as the filtering used for full-length reads. To assign V/J genes and CDR3, sequences were annotated using PyIR, a Python wrapper for IgBLAST v1.9, with IMGT germline references. Any read was removed if the V/J assignment was weak (E-value above 1e-6), the CDR3 was missing, or the read contained stop codons, out-of-frame junctions, or ambiguous translated residues. V3J clonotypes were defined as sequences sharing the same inferred V gene, J gene, and CDR3 amino acid sequence. The percentage overlap between two repertoires was calculated by dividing the number of shared unique clonotypes by the size of the smaller repertoire. Repertoire richness was assessed with RTK rarefaction, the Chao1 estimator, and Recon v2.1 estimates of unobserved clonotypes. Generation probabilities were computed with OLGA for all TCRbeta clonotypes obtained by the gDNA method from several donors. TCRdb provides this immuneACCESS table in a form limited to in-frame rearrangements. Some clones are lacking; in checked studies, under half of them reflect an unresolved V gene, and why the rest are absent is not known. V and J calls and clone size come straight from that table; D and trimming were deduced from the DNA. The sample table contains about 550,000 clones; only one count was recorded for about 95% of them. Jointly, the top ten make up approximately 0.1% of the sample.

The sequence was collected from a woman younger than 45 in good health. The chain joins TRBV28 to TRBJ2-7, with the identity of the D gene unclear. Material for sequencing was naive CD8+ T cells sorted from blood. The sample's cell subset or site label, decoded: CD45RA+CCR7+. The CDR3 reads as follows: CASNTAGSYEQYF. Read as DNA, the sequence is TGTGCCAGCAACACCGCCGGATCCTACGAGCAGTACTTC.